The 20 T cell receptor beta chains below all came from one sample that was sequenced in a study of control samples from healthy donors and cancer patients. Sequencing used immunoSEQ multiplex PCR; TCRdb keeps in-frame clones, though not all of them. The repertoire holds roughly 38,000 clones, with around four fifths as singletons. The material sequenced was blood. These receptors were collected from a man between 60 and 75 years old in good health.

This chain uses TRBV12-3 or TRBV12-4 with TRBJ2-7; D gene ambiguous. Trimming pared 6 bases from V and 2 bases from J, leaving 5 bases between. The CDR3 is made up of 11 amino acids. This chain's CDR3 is CASSSAYEQYF. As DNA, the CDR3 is TGTGCCAGCAGCTCTGCCTACGAGCAGTACTTC.

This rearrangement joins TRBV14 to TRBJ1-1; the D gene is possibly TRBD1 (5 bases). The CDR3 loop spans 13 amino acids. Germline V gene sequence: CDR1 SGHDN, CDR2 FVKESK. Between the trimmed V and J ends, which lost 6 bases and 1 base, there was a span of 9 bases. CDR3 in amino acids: CASSPGTNTEAFF. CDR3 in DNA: TGTGCCAGCAGTCCCGGGACGAACACTGAAGCTTTCTTT. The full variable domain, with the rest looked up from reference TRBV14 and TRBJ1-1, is EAGVTQFPSHSVIEKGQTVTLRCDPISGHDNLYWYRRVMGKEIKFLLHFVKESKQDESGMPNNRFLAERTGGTYSTLKVQPAELEDSGVYFCASSPGTNTEAFFGQGTRLTVV.

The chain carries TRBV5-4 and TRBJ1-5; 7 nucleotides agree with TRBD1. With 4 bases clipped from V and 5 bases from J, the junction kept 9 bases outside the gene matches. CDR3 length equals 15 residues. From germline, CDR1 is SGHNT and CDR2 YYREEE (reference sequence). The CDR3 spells CASSDKGARDQPQHF. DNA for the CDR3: TGTGCCAGCAGCGATAAGGGGGCGAGGGATCAGCCCCAGCATTTT.

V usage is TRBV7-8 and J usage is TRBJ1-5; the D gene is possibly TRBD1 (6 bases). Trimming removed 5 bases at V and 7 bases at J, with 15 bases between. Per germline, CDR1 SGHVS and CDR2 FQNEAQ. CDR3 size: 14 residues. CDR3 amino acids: CASSLQGPGQPQHF. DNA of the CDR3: TGTGCCAGCAGCCTACAGGGACCCGGCCAGCCCCAGCATTTT.

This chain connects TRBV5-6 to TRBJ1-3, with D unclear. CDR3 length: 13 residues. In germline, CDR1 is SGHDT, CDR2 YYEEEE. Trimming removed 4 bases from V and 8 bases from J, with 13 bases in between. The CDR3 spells CASSQATAYTIYF. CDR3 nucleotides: TGTGCCAGCAGCCAAGCGACGGCGTACACCATATATTTT. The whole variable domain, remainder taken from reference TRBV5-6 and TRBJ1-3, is DAGVTQSPTHLIKTRGQQVTLRCSPKSGHDTVSWYQQALGQGPQFIFQYYEEEERQRGNFPDRFSGHQFPNYSSELNVNALLLGDSALYLCASSQATAYTIYFGEGSWLTVV.

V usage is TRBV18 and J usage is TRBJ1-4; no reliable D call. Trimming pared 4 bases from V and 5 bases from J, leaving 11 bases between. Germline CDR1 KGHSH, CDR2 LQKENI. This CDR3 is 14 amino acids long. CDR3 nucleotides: TGTGCCAGCTCACTAAGCTCCTGGAATGAAAAACTGTTTTTT. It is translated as CASSLSSWNEKLFF.

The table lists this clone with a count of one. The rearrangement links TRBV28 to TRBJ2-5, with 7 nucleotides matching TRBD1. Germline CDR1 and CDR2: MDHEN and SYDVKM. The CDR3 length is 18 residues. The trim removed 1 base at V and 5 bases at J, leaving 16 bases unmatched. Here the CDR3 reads CASSLYYSTGAFEETQYF. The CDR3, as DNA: TGTGCCAGCAGTTTATATTATTCTACAGGGGCCTTTGAGGAGACCCAGTACTTC.

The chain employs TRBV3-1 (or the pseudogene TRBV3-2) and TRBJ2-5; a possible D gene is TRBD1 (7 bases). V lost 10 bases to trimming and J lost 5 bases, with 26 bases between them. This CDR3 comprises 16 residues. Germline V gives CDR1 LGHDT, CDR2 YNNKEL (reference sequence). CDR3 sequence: CATWTSGHRGGETQYF. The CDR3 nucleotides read TGTGCCACCTGGACATCGGGCCACAGGGGAGGCGAGACCCAGTACTTC.

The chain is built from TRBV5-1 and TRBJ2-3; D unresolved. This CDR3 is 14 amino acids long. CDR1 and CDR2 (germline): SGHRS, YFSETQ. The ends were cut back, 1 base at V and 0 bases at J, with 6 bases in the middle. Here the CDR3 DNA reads TGCGCCAGCAGCTTGTCAGCTAGCACAGATACGCAGTATTTT. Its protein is CASSLSASTDTQYF.

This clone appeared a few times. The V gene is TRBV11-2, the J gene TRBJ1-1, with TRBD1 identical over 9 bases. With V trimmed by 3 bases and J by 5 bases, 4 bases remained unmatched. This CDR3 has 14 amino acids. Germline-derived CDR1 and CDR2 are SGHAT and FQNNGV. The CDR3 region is CASSFTGGGTEAFF. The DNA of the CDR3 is TGTGCCAGCAGCTTTACAGGGGGCGGAACTGAAGCTTTCTTT. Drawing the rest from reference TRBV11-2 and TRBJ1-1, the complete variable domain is EAGVAQSPRYKIIEKRQSVAFWCNPISGHATLYWYQQILGQGPKLLIQFQNNGVVDDSQLPKDRFSAERLKGVDSTLKIQPAKLEDSAVYLCASSFTGGGTEAFFGQGTRLTVV.

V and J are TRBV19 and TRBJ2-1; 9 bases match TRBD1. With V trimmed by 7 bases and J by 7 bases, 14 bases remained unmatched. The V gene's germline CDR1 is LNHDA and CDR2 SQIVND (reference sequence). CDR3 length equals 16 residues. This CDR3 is CASKTLGQGGRNEQFF. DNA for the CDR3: TGTGCCAGTAAAACCCTGGGACAGGGAGGGAGGAATGAGCAGTTCTTC.

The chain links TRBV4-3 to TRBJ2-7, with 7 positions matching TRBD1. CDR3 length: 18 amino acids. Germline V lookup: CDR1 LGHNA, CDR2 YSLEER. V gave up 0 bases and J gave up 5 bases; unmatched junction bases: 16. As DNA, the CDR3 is TGCGCCAGCAGCCAAGATTTGGGGAAGAAATACAGGGGACACGAGCAGTACTTC. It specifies CASSQDLGKKYRGHEQYF.

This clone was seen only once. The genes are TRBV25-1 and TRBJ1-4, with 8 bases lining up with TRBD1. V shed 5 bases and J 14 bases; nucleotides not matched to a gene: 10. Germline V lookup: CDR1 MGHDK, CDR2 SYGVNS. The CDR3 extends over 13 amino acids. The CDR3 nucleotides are TGTGCCAGCAGTCTAGACAGGGGAGGGAAGCTGTTTTTT. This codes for CASSLDRGGKLFF.

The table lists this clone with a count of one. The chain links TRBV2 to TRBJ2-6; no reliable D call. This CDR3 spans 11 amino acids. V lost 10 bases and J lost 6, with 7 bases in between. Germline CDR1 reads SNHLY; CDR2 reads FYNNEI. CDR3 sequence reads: CATSEANVLTF. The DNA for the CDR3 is TGTGCCACCTCGGAGGCCAACGTCCTGACTTTC.

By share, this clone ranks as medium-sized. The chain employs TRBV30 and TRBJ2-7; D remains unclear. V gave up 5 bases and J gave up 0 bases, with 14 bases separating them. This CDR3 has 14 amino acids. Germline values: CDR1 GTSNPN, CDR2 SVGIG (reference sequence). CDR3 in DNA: TGTGCCTGGGACCCCAGCAAGCACTCCTACGAGCAGTACTTC. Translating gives CAWDPSKHSYEQYF.

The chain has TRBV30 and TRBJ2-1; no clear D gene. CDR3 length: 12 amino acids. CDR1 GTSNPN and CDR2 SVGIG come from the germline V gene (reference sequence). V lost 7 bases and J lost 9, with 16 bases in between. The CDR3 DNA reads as TGTGCCTTTCTCCTTGGGCGTAGTGAGCAGTTCTTC. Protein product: CAFLLGRSEQFF.

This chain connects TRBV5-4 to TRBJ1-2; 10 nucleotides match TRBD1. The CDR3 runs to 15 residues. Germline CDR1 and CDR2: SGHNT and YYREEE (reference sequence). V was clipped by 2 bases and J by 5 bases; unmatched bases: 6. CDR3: CASSLRTGGLYGYTF. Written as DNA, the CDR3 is TGTGCCAGCAGCTTACGGACAGGGGGACTTTATGGCTACACCTTC.

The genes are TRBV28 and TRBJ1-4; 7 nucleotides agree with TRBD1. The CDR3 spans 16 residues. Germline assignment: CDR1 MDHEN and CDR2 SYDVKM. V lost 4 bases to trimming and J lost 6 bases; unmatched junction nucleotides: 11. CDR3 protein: CASSSGTAINHEKLFF. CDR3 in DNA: TGTGCCAGCAGTTCCGGGACAGCGATAAATCATGAAAAACTGTTTTTT.

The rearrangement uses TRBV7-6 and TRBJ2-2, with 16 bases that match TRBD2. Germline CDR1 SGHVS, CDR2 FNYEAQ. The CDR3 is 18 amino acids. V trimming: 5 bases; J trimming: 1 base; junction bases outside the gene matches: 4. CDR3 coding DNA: TGTGCCAGCAGCCCCGGGACTAGCGGGGGGGTGAACACCGGGGAGCTGTTTTTT. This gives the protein CASSPGTSGGVNTGELFF.

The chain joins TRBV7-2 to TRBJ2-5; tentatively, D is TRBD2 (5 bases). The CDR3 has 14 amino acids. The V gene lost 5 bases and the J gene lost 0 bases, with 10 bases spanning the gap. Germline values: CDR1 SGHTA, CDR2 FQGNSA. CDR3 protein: CASSRGPNQETQYF. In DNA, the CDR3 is TGTGCCAGCAGCCGCGGGCCTAACCAAGAGACCCAGTACTTC.